Listed below are T cell receptor beta chains from one sample, sequenced in a study of blood T cell repertoires in COVID-19. Here immunoSEQ multiplex PCR was the method, and the copy in TCRdb shows in-frame clones only, minus some. The data show about 190,000 clones, 70% to 90% seen once. The sequencing input was peripheral blood. Source of these receptors: a woman in her 70s with active or convalescent COVID-19. CDR3s include the opening cysteine and the closing phenylalanine or tryptophan. The size of a clone is reported for some rows only, either as once, few or many, or as a class for expanded clones.

>TRBV29-1|.|14
CSVGRMTSYNEQFF
>TRBV3-1/TRBV3-2|many|13
CASSQDSDYEQYF
>TRBV5-1|.|18
CASSLEVLAGGIYNEQFF
>TRBV6-6|.|13
CASSSNIDRGYTF
>TRBV3-1/TRBV3-2|few|11
CASSQRYEQYF
>TRBV4-1|.|15
CASSLALTEDYGYTF
>TRBV19|.|14
CASTSGGFNQPQHF
>TRBV30|.|14
CAWRGMDRIYEQYF
>TRBV10-2|.|16
CASSARGGSVNNEQFF
>TRBV28|.|15
CASSSSGSAKNIQYF
>TRBV5-4|few|14
CASSLKGGVNEQFF
>TRBV3-1/TRBV3-2|.|14
CASSQAPTGYEQYF
>TRBV11-3|.|14
CASSLGQENSPLHF
>TRBV7-9|.|15
CASSRTSGIQETQYF
>TRBV27|.|19
CASSPSTSGHRQANYGYTF
>TRBV19|.|17
CASSIGTGTYGTDTQYF
>TRBV30|.|12
CAWSVRAVKQFF
>TRBV19|.|15
CASRNPRGRNTEAFF